Below, one TCR beta chain is given with its context. What it binds is not known. This sample is drawn from a study of CD8+ T cells in alopecia areata. Study-level results: While tofacitinib was given, many expanded lesional clones persisted in scalp and blood.

Described treatment: oral pan-JAK inhibitor, 5-10 mg twice daily. Sequencing relied on a cDNA template that was reverse transcribed from extracted RNA. Method: immunoSEQ multiplex PCR; TCRdb's copy keeps in-frame clones and lacks some. The top ten hold 20% to 25% of the sample, which has about 140,000 clones, around 82% seen once. The CDR3 contains 17 residues. The V gene's germline CDR1 is ENHRY and CDR2 SYGVKD. The V gene end was trimmed by 2 bases and the J gene end by 1 base; junction bases not matched to a gene: 8. The sequenced sample was CD8+ T cells sorted from blood, obtained at week 4, from a patient treated with tofacitinib. The chain has TRBV10-3 and TRBJ2-7; 10 bases are shared with TRBD1. The sequence was obtained from a human donor with alopecia areata. CDR3 in amino acids: CAISELDRGQISYEQYF. CDR3 nucleotide sequence: TGTGCCATCAGTGAGCTTGACAGGGGGCAAATTTCCTACGAGCAGTACTTC.